A selection of T cell receptor beta chains follows, all from one sample in a study of cytomegalovirus exposure and HLA in healthy donors. Only in-frame clones appear in the TCRdb table, and some are missing; sequencing was by immunoSEQ multiplex PCR. This sample has 55,000 to 70,000 clones, with about 89% found just once. Specimen: PBMCs. The receptors here all came from a young woman in good health and CMV-seronegative. Each CDR3 is given with its conserved first and last residue. Fields, in order: J gene, clone size, V gene, D gene, CDR3 protein, CDR3 DNA. A D gene is named only where the DNA matches it firmly. Clone size is given for some rows only: seen once, a few or many times, or a class if the clone is expanded.

j_call: TRBJ2-5; clone_size: NA; v_call: TRBV5-1; d_call: TRBD2; cdr3_aa: CASSSYGGRDTETQYF; cdr3_nt: TGCGCCAGCAGCTCCTATGGCGGGAGAGACACTGAGACCCAGTACTTC
j_call: TRBJ2-7; clone_size: few; v_call: TRBV2; d_call: NA; cdr3_aa: CASEDMTLSEQYF; cdr3_nt: TGTGCCAGCGAGGACATGACCCTTTCCGAGCAGTACTTC
j_call: TRBJ2-7; clone_size: NA; v_call: TRBV21-1; d_call: NA; cdr3_aa: CASSKVTPTGGYEQYF; cdr3_nt: TGTGCCAGCAGCAAAGTGACTCCGACAGGGGGCTACGAGCAGTACTTC
j_call: TRBJ2-1; clone_size: NA; v_call: TRBV7-9; d_call: NA; cdr3_aa: CASNAGQTTYNEQFF; cdr3_nt: TGTGCCAGCAACGCTGGACAGACTACCTACAATGAGCAGTTCTTC
j_call: TRBJ1-2; clone_size: NA; v_call: TRBV5-1; d_call: TRBD1; cdr3_aa: CASSLAVGGLGYGYTF; cdr3_nt: TGCGCCAGCAGCTTGGCCGTAGGGGGCCTGGGCTATGGCTACACCTTC
j_call: TRBJ2-4; clone_size: NA; v_call: TRBV4-2; d_call: NA; cdr3_aa: CASSQERSPPVGAKNIQYF; cdr3_nt: TGTGCCAGCAGCCAAGAGAGGTCCCCGCCGGTAGGAGCCAAAAACATTCAGTACTTC
j_call: TRBJ1-5; clone_size: NA; v_call: TRBV7-2; d_call: TRBD1; cdr3_aa: CASSLVTGAINQPQHF; cdr3_nt: TGTGCCAGCAGCTTAGTAACAGGGGCGATCAATCAGCCCCAGCATTTT
j_call: TRBJ1-4; clone_size: NA; v_call: TRBV7-9; d_call: TRBD1; cdr3_aa: CASSHGQAPINEKLFF; cdr3_nt: TGTGCCAGCAGCCACGGACAGGCCCCAATAAATGAAAAACTGTTTTTT
j_call: TRBJ1-1; clone_size: few; v_call: TRBV2; d_call: NA; cdr3_aa: CASRGDQNPGAFF; cdr3_nt: TGTGCCAGCAGGGGAGACCAAAACCCTGGGGCTTTCTTT
j_call: TRBJ1-2; clone_size: NA; v_call: TRBV6-5; d_call: NA; cdr3_aa: CASTSLGTVHYGYTF; cdr3_nt: TGTGCCAGCACCTCCCTGGGTACAGTCCACTATGGCTACACCTTC
j_call: TRBJ2-3; clone_size: NA; v_call: TRBV7-3; d_call: NA; cdr3_aa: CASSPIGGGASTDTQYF; cdr3_nt: TGTGCCAGCAGCCCTATCGGCGGTGGGGCTAGCACAGATACGCAGTATTTT
j_call: TRBJ2-7; clone_size: NA; v_call: TRBV5-6; d_call: TRBD1; cdr3_aa: CASSLIGDRGFSEQYF; cdr3_nt: TGTGCCAGCAGCTTGATTGGGGACAGGGGGTTCTCCGAGCAGTACTTC
j_call: TRBJ2-7; clone_size: NA; v_call: TRBV25-1; d_call: NA; cdr3_aa: CASVRLDEQYF; cdr3_nt: TGTGCCAGCGTGCGGTTGGACGAGCAGTACTTC
j_call: TRBJ2-7; clone_size: NA; v_call: TRBV4-3; d_call: TRBD2; cdr3_aa: CASSQGLAGAITYEQYF; cdr3_nt: TGCGCCAGCAGCCAAGGACTAGCGGGAGCTATAACCTACGAGCAGTACTTC
j_call: TRBJ1-5; clone_size: NA; v_call: TRBV5-5; d_call: NA; cdr3_aa: CASSLVPGQGNQPQHF; cdr3_nt: TGTGCCAGCAGCTTGGTGCCTGGGCAGGGCAATCAGCCCCAGCATTTT
j_call: TRBJ2-1; clone_size: NA; v_call: TRBV19; d_call: TRBD1; cdr3_aa: CASSPRQGKIVNEQFF; cdr3_nt: TGTGCCAGTAGTCCCCGACAGGGTAAGATCGTCAATGAGCAGTTCTTC